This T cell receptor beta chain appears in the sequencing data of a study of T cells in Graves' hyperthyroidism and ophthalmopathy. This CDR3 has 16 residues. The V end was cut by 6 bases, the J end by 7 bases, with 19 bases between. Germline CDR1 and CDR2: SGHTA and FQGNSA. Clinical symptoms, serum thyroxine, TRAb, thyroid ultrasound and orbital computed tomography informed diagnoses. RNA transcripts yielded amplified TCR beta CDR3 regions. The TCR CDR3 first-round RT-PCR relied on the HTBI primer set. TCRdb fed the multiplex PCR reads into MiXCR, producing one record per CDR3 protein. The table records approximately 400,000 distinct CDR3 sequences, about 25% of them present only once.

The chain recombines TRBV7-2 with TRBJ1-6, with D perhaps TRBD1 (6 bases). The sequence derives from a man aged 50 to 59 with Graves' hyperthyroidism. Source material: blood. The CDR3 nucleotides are TGTGCCAGCAGTCACTACCGACAGGTCTCAAATTCACCCCTCCACTTT. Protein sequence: CASSHYRQVSNSPLHF. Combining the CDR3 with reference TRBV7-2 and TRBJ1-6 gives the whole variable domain GAGVSQSPSNKVTEKGKDVELRCDPISGHTALYWYRQSLGQGLEFLIYFQGNSAPDKSGLPSDRFSAERTGGSVSTLTIQRTQQEDSAVYLCASSHYRQVSNSPLHFGNGTRLTVT.